This entry lists 21 T cell receptor beta chains sequenced from one sample in a study of blood T cell repertoires in COVID-19. Clones were sequenced by immunoSEQ multiplex PCR, and TCRdb holds only the in-frame ones, with some missing. The sample records 200,000 to 300,000 clones, around 83% being singletons. Source material: peripheral blood. These receptors were taken from a man aged 25 to 45 who had recovered from COVID-19.

The V call is TRBV11-2, the J call TRBJ2-1, with D uncertain. The CDR3 runs to 13 residues. CDR1 is SGHAT, CDR2 FQNNGV, per germline. The V and J ends lost 2 bases and 9 bases respectively, with 11 bases between them. This CDR3 is CASSLRVLSEQFF. The CDR3 bases are TGTGCCAGCAGCTTACGGGTTTTGAGTGAGCAGTTCTTC.

The rearrangement joins TRBV10-3 to TRBJ2-2; 10 bases align to TRBD2. The trim removed 8 bases at V and 6 bases at J, leaving 3 bases unmatched. CDR1 is ENHRY, CDR2 SYGVKD, per germline. This CDR3 is 13 amino acids long. CDR3 bases: TGTGCCATCGGCGGGACTAGCGCCGGGGAGCTGTTTTTT. Translating gives CAIGGTSAGELFF.

The chain combines TRBV18 with TRBJ1-1; D unresolved. The CDR3 consists of 15 residues. The germline V gene encodes CDR1 KGHSH and CDR2 LQKENI. Trimming pared 3 bases from V and 3 bases from J, leaving 14 bases between. CDR3 region: CASSPADGGHTEAFF. CDR3 DNA sequence: TGTGCCAGCTCACCCGCGGACGGAGGGCACACTGAAGCTTTCTTT.

This sequence joins TRBV6-5 and TRBJ2-1; D is perhaps TRBD1 (5 bases). Trimming stripped 2 bases from V and 7 bases from J, with 12 bases between. This CDR3 is built from 14 residues. CDR1 is MNHEY and CDR2 is SVGAGI in the germline V gene. CDR3 nucleotides: TGTGCCAGCAGTTACGCGGCAGGGATTAATGAGCAGTTCTTC. This codes for CASSYAAGINEQFF.

The V gene is TRBV5-1, the J gene TRBJ2-3; the match to TRBD2 covers 7 bases. The CDR3 consists of 16 residues. J lost 0 bases, V lost 4 bases, and 8 bases had no gene match. CDR1 is SGHRS and CDR2 is YFSETQ in the germline V gene. The DNA for the CDR3 is TGCGCCAGCAGCACTCAAGCGGGGACTAGCACAGATACGCAGTATTTT. Translation gives CASSTQAGTSTDTQYF.

J is TRBJ2-2 and V is TRBV7-9, with D possibly TRBD2 on 7 matching bases. The germline gives CDR1 SEHNR, CDR2 FQNEAQ (reference sequence). Trimming removed 2 bases from V and 2 bases from J, with 12 bases in between. The CDR3 contains 16 residues. CDR3 sequence: CASSLQGGANTGELFF. CDR3 coding DNA: TGTGCCAGCAGCTTACAAGGGGGGGCTAACACCGGGGAGCTGTTTTTT. Together with reference TRBV7-9 and TRBJ2-2, the CDR3 gives the full variable domain: DTGVSQNPRHKITKRGQNVTFRCDPISEHNRLYWYRQTLGQGPEFLTYFQNEAQLEKSRLLSDRFSAERPKGSFSTLEIQRTEQGDSAMYLCASSLQGGANTGELFFGEGSRLTVL.

CDR3 loop: CASSPRDQPQHF. DNA of the CDR3: TGTGCCAGTAGTCCCCGAGATCAGCCCCAGCATTTT. The chain links TRBV19 to TRBJ1-5; D remains ambiguous. V lost 5 bases and J 5 bases, leaving 7 bases between the germline ends. Germline V gene lookup returns CDR1 LNHDA and CDR2 SQIVND (reference sequence). The CDR3 has 12 residues.

The rearrangement links TRBV28 to TRBJ2-7, with 10 bases matching TRBD2. Looked up from germline, CDR1 is MDHEN and CDR2 is SYDVKM. The CDR3 length is 15 residues. The V segment lost 4 bases and the J segment 2 bases; nucleotides outside the gene matches: 5. CDR3 DNA sequence: TGTGCCAGCAGTTCCAGCGGGGGGGCCACCTACGAGCAGTACGTC. Translated: CASSSSGGATYEQYV.

This clone occurred a few times. V and J are TRBV20-1 and TRBJ2-3; 8 bases map to TRBD2. The CDR3 totals 14 residues. V was clipped by 3 bases and J by 2 bases; unmatched bases: 4. Germline V gives CDR1 DFQATT, CDR2 SNEGSKA (reference sequence). CDR3 protein: CSASRGGFTDTQYF. In nucleotides, the CDR3 is TGCAGTGCTAGTCGGGGGGGCTTCACAGATACGCAGTATTTT.

This sequence joins TRBV21-1 and TRBJ1-2. TRBV21-1 is annotated as a pseudogene. The CDR3 has 15 residues. The CDR3 nucleotides are TGTGCCAGCAGCTCCGGGAGGGACAGAGTGTATGGCTACACCTTC. The encoded protein is CASSSGRDRVYGYTF.

The genes are TRBV19 and TRBJ2-5; D is possibly TRBD2 (7 bases). The germline V gene encodes CDR1 LNHDA and CDR2 SQIVND (reference sequence). Trimming cost V 1 base and J 5 bases, with 14 bases left between them. The CDR3 is made up of 15 amino acids. The DNA of the CDR3 is TGTGCCAGTAGTATAGCGGGGGGCGCGGGGGAGACCCAGTACTTC. Protein sequence: CASSIAGGAGETQYF.

On this clone itself: This specimen includes other DNA sequences encoding the same CDR3. This rearrangement joins TRBV19 to TRBJ1-5; D is possibly TRBD1 (5 bases). The germline V gene encodes CDR1 LNHDA and CDR2 SQIVND (reference sequence). V was cut by 1 base and J by 4 bases, with 5 bases left in between. The CDR3 length is 13 residues. CDR3 in amino acids: CASSIAGNQPQHF. In nucleotides, the CDR3 is TGTGCCAGTAGTATAGCAGGGAATCAGCCCCAGCATTTT.

The chain uses TRBV27 and TRBJ1-1; D perhaps matches TRBD1 (5 bases). Trimming left V 5 bases short and J 6 bases short, with 13 bases between. The CDR3 loop spans 13 amino acids. Germline V gene lookup returns CDR1 MNHEY and CDR2 SMNVEV (reference sequence). DNA for the CDR3: TGTGCCAGCAGTATCAGGGAAGGGGCTGAAGCTTTCTTT. Its protein product is CASSIREGAEAFF.

J is TRBJ2-3 and V is TRBV5-1, with D possibly being TRBD2 (6 bases). There are 15 residues in the CDR3. Germline V lookup: CDR1 SGHRS, CDR2 YFSETQ. The V end was cut by 4 bases, the J end by 0 bases, with 12 bases between. The CDR3 spells CASSPRGSSTDTQYF. The CDR3 DNA follows: TGCGCCAGCAGCCCCCGGGGGTCTAGCACAGATACGCAGTATTTT.

The CDR3 reads CSARDHREQYF. The CDR3 nucleotides read TGCAGTGCTAGAGATCACCGGGAGCAGTACTTC. The V and J genes are TRBV20-1 and TRBJ2-7; no firm D call. CDR1 and CDR2 (germline): DFQATT, SNEGSKA (reference sequence). The V and J ends lost 0 bases and 7 bases respectively, with 7 bases between them. CDR3 length: 11 amino acids.

The rearrangement uses TRBV19 and TRBJ2-3, with D possibly TRBD2 on 6 matching bases. V shed 3 bases and J shed 4 bases, with 20 bases lying between them. CDR3 size: 17 residues. CDR1 and CDR2 from the germline V gene are LNHDA and SQIVND (reference sequence). The CDR3 DNA sequence: TGTGCCAGTAGTATCTTCCCTAGCGTTGGTAGTCCAGATACGCAGTATTTT. It is translated as CASSIFPSVGSPDTQYF.

The gene calls are TRBV10-3 and TRBJ2-3, with a tentative D call TRBD2 (5 bases). From germline, CDR1 is ENHRY and CDR2 SYGVKD. V shed 5 bases and J shed 4 bases, with 19 bases lying between them. This CDR3 region has 16 residues. CDR3 DNA sequence: TGTGCCATCAGTTTCCGGGCTCCCGGGAAGGCAGATACGCAGTATTTT. It codes for CAISFRAPGKADTQYF.

This chain links TRBV7-2 with TRBJ2-6; D gene ambiguous. From germline, CDR1 is SGHTA and CDR2 FQGNSA. There are 16 residues in the CDR3. Trimming took 4 bases from V and 2 from J, leaving 12 bases between them. CDR3 in amino acids: CASSSNPSPGANVLTF. The CDR3 nucleotides are TGTGCCAGCAGCTCGAATCCGAGCCCTGGGGCCAACGTCCTGACTTTC. Full variable domain (outside the CDR3, taken from reference TRBV7-2 and TRBJ2-6): GAGVSQSPSNKVTEKGKDVELRCDPISGHTALYWYRQSLGQGLEFLIYFQGNSAPDKSGLPSDRFSAERTGGSVSTLTIQRTQQEDSAVYLCASSSNPSPGANVLTFGAGSRLTVL.

The chain joins TRBV28 to TRBJ2-7; 7 bases are shared with TRBD1. Germline loops: CDR1 MDHEN, CDR2 SYDVKM. The CDR3 totals 14 residues. With 6 bases clipped from V and 3 bases from J, the junction kept 8 bases outside the gene matches. CDR3 in DNA: TGTGCCAGCAGCTCACAGGGGACCCTCTACGAGCAGTACGTC. Protein: CASSSQGTLYEQYV.

The rearrangement links TRBV19 to TRBJ2-3; D is possibly TRBD2 (5 bases). V was pared by 2 bases and J by 1 base, with 13 bases between. The CDR3 runs to 16 residues. CDR1 and CDR2 (germline): LNHDA, SQIVND (reference sequence). The chain's CDR3 is CASSISSGFGTDTQYF. The DNA for the CDR3 is TGTGCCAGTAGTATAAGTTCGGGGTTCGGCACAGATACGCAGTATTTT.

This chain joins TRBV5-4 and TRBJ1-1; D gene unclear. Looked up from germline, CDR1 is SGHNT and CDR2 is YYREEE (reference sequence). This CDR3 is 13 amino acids long. V was pared by 4 bases and J by 6 bases, with 13 bases between. CDR3 region: CASSLLGEAEAFF. CDR3 sequence (DNA): TGTGCCAGCAGCCTCCTCGGGGAGGCTGAAGCTTTCTTT.